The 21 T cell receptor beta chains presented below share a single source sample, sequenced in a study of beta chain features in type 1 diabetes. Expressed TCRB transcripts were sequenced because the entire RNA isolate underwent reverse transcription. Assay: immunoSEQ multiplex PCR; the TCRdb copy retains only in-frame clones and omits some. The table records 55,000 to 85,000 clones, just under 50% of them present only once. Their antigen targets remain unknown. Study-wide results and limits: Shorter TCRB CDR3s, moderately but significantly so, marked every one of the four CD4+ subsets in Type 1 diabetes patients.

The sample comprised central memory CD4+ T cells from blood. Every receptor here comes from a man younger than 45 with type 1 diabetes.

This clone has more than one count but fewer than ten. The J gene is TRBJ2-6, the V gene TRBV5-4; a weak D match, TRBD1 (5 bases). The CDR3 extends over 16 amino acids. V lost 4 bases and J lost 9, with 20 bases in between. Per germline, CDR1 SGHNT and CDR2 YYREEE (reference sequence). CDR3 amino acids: CASSPGQGSLINVLTF. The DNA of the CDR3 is TGTGCCAGCAGCCCGGGTCAGGGCAGCCTCATCAACGTCCTGACTTTC.

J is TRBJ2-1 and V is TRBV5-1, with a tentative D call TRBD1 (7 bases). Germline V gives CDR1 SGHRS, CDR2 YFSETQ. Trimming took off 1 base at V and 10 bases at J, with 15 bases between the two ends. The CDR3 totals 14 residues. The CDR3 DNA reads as TGCGCCAGCAGCTTGTTGGAGGGGGCAAGGGAGCAGTTCTTC. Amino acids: CASSLLEGAREQFF.

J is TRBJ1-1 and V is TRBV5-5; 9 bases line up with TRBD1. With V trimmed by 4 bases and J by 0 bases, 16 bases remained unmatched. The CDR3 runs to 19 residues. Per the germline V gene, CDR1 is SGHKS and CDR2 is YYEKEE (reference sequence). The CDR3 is CASSKGQGGGIAVNTEAFF. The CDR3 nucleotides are TGTGCCAGCAGCAAGGGACAGGGAGGGGGTATTGCGGTGAACACTGAAGCTTTCTTT. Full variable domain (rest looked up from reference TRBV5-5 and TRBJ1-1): DAGVTQSPTHLIKTRGQQVTLRCSPISGHKSVSWYQQVLGQGPQFIFQYYEKEERGRGNFPDRFSARQFPNYSSELNVNALLLGDSALYLCASSKGQGGGIAVNTEAFFGQGTRLTVV.

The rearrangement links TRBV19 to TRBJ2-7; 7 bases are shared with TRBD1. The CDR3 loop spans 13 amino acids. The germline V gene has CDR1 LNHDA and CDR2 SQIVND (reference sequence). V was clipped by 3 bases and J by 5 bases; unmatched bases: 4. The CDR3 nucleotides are TGTGCCAGTAGTATCGACAGGGTAGACGAGCAGTACTTC. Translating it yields CASSIDRVDEQYF.

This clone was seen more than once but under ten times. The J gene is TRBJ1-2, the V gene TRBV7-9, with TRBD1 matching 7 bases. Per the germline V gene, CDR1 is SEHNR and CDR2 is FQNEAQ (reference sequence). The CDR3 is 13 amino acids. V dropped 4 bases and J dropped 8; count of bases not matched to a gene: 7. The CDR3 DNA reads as TGTGCCAGCAGCTCCGGGGACAGCCTGGGCTACACCTTC. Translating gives CASSSGDSLGYTF.

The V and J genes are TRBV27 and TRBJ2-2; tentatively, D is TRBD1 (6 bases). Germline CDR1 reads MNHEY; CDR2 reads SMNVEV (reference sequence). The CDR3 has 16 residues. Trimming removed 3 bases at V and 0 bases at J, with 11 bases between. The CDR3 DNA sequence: TGTGCCAGCAGTTTGCAGGGACAAACGAACACCGGGGAGCTGTTTTTT. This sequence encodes CASSLQGQTNTGELFF.

CDR3 coding DNA: TGTGCCAGCAGCGTGACAGGGGTCCACAACACTGAAGCTTTCTTT. This gives the protein CASSVTGVHNTEAFF. The genes are TRBV5-8 and TRBJ1-1, with 8 bases lining up with TRBD1. V lost 4 bases and J lost 2; bases outside the gene matches: 7. The germline CDR1 and CDR2 sequences are SGHTS and YDEGEE. This CDR3 spans 15 amino acids.

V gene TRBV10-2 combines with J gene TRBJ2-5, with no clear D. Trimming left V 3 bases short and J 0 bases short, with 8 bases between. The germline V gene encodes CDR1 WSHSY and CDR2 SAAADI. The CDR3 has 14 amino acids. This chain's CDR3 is CASSDSRYQETQYF. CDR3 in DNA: TGCGCCAGCAGTGATTCGCGGTACCAAGAGACCCAGTACTTC.

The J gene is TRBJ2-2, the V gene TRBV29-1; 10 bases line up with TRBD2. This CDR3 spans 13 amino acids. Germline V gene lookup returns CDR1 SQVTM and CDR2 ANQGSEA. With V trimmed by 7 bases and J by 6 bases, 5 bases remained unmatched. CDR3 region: CSAGTSVPGELFF. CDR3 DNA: TGCAGCGCCGGGACTAGCGTTCCCGGGGAGCTGTTTTTT.

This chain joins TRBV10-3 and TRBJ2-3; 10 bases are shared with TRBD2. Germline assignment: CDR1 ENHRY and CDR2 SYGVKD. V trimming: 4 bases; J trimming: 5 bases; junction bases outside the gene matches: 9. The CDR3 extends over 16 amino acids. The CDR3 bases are TGTGCCATCAGTGGGGCTAGCGGGAGCCGGGAAGATACGCAGTATTTT. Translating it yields CAISGASGSREDTQYF.

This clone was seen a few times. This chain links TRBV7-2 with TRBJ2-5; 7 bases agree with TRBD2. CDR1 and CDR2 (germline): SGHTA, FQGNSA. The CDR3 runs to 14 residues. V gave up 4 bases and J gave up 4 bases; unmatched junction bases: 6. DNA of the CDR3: TGTGCCAGCAGCTCTCGGGAGGCCCGAGAGACCCAGTACTTC. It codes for CASSSREARETQYF.

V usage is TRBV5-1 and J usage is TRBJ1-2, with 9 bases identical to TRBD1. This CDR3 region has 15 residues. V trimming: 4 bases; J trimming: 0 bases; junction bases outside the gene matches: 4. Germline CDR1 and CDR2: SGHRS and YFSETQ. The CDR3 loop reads CASSQGQGTNYGYTF. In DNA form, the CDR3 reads TGCGCCAGCAGCCAGGGACAGGGAACTAACTATGGCTACACCTTC.

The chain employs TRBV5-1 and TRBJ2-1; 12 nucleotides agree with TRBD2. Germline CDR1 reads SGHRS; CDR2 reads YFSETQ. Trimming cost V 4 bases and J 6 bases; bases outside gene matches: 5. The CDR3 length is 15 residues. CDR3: CASSPLAGGPNEQFF. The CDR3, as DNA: TGCGCCAGCAGCCCTCTAGCGGGAGGGCCCAATGAGCAGTTCTTC. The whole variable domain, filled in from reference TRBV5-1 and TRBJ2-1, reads KAGVTQTPRYLIKTRGQQVTLSCSPISGHRSVSWYQQTPGQGLQFLFEYFSETQRNKGNFPGRFSGRQFSNSRSEMNVSTLELGDSALYLCASSPLAGGPNEQFFGPGTRLTVL.

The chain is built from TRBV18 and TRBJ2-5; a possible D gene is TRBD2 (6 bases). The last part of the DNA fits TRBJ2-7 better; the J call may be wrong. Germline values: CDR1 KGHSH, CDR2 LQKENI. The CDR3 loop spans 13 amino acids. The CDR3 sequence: CASSPGEAYEQYF. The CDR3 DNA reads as TGTGCCAGCTCACCAGGGGAGGCCTACGAGCAGTACTTC.

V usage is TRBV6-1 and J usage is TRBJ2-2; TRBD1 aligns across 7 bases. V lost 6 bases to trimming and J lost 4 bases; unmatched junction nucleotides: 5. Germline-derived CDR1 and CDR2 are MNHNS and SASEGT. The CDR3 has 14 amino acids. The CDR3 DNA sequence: TGTGCCAGCAGGCAGACAGGGACCACCGGGGAGCTGTTTTTT. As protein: CASRQTGTTGELFF.

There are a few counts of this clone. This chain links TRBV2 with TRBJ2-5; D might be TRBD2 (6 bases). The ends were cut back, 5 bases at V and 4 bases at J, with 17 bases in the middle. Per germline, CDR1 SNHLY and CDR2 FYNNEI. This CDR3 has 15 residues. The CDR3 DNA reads TGTGCCAGCAGTCCGACTAGGAGGGCTATAGAGACCCAGTACTTC. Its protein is CASSPTRRAIETQYF.

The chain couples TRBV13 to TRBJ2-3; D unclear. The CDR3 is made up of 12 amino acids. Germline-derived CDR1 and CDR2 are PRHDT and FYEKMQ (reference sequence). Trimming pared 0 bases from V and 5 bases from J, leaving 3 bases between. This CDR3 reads CASSLGRDTQYF. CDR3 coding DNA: TGTGCCAGCAGCTTAGGTAGAGATACGCAGTATTTT.

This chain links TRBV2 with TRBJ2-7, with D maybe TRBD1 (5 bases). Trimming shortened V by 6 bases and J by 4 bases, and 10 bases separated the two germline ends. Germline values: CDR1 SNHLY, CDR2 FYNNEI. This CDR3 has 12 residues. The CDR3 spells CASRLTDYEQYF. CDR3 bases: TGTGCCAGCAGGCTGACAGATTACGAGCAGTACTTC.

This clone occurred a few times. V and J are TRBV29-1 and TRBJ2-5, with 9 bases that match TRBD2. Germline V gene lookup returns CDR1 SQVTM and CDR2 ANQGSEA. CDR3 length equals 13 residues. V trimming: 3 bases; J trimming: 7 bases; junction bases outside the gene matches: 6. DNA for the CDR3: TGCAGCGTTGAGAGGACTAGCGTTGGGACCCAGTACTTC. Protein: CSVERTSVGTQYF.

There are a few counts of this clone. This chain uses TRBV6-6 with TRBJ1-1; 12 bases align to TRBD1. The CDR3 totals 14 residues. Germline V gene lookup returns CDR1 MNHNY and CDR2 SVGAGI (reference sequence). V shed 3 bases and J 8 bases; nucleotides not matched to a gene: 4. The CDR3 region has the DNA TGTGCCAGCAGTTATAGGGACAGGGGGCTGGAAGCTTTCTTT. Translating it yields CASSYRDRGLEAFF.

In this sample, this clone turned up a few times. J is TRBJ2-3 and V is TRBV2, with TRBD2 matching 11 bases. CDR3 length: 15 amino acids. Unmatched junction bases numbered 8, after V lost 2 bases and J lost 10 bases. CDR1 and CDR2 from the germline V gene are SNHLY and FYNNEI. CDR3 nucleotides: TGTGCCAGCAGTGAAATGCTAGCGGGGGGACCGGCGCAGTATTTT. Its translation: CASSEMLAGGPAQYF. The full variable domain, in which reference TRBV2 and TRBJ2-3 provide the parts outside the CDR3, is EPEVTQTPSHQVTQMGQEVILRCVPISNHLYFYWYRQILGQKVEFLVSFYNNEISEKSEIFDDQFSVERPDGSNFTLKIRSTKLEDSAMYFCASSEMLAGGPAQYFGPGTRLTVL.